This TCR beta chain was documented in a study of early stage breast cancer tumors. Study in general: Seven to nine ER+/PR+/HER2- tumors were invasive ductal; a few were invasive lobular. Samples were sequenced at around 10-fold average coverage. General study findings and limits: Comparing each tissue with blood distinguished tumor from normal in about 90% of the 16 patients. Compared with adjacent normal breast tissue, tumors showed about 2.5-fold greater T cell density and higher clonality.

The table came from immunoSEQ multiplex PCR; TCRdb's copy has only in-frame clones and leaves some out. The sample lists about 28,000 clones, less than 85% occurring once. On this clone: The antigen remains unidentified.

What was sequenced was blood. This receptor was obtained from a person between 55 and 69 years old with breast cancer.

The CDR3 DNA follows: TGTGCCATCAGTGAGTCGAATCGGGGCTCCTACGAGCAGTACTTC. This encodes CAISESNRGSYEQYF. The V and J genes are TRBV10-3 and TRBJ2-7; possible D gene TRBD2, 5 bases. Trimming removed 0 bases from V and 0 bases from J, with 9 bases in between. The CDR3 loop spans 15 amino acids. The V gene's germline CDR1 is ENHRY and CDR2 SYGVKD.